These 30 T cell receptor beta chains share one sample of origin, sequenced in a study of neurological immune-mediated disorders. One entry per CDR3 protein results from TCRdb running MiXCR on the 5' RACE reads. The table shows roughly 80,000 distinct CDR3 sequences, with more than 15% occurring only once. Sequencing was performed on PBMCs. These receptors were collected from a woman aged 40 to 50 in good health.

Many counts were recorded for this clonotype. The chain recombines TRBV6-5 with TRBJ2-7; perhaps TRBD1 as D (5 bases). Germline CDR1 is MNHEY and CDR2 is SVGAGI. The CDR3 contains 14 residues. V lost 5 bases and J lost 5, with 16 bases in between. The CDR3 DNA sequence: TGTGCCAGCAGTACGACAGAATCAATCCACGAGCAGTACTTC. Its translation is CASSTTESIHEQYF.

The chain couples TRBV28 to TRBJ1-2; 11 bases agree with TRBD1. The trim removed 5 bases at V and 6 bases at J, leaving 8 bases unmatched. Germline V gives CDR1 MDHEN, CDR2 SYDVKM. The CDR3 has 15 amino acids. The CDR3 nucleotides are TGTGCCAGCAGTCCTCACCGGACAGGGGGCAATGGCTACACCTTC. It encodes CASSPHRTGGNGYTF.

Details on this clonotype: Possible read error: a much larger clone is one base away. This rearrangement joins TRBV6-6 to TRBJ1-1; D gene unclear. V lost 0 bases and J lost 8, with 13 bases in between. CDR1 is MNHNY and CDR2 is SVGAGI in the germline V gene (reference sequence). This CDR3 spans 14 amino acids. Here the CDR3 DNA reads TGTGCCAGCAGTTACTCGAGGGAGGCGGCGGAAGCTTTCTTT. Protein product: CASSYSREAAEAFF.

There are many counts of this clonotype. The chain couples TRBV4-3 to TRBJ2-1, with D unresolved. V gave up 0 bases and J gave up 9 bases, with 9 bases separating them. The CDR3 is made up of 13 amino acids. Germline V gives CDR1 LGHNA, CDR2 YSLEER. CDR3 sequence: CASSQDRWSEQFF. The CDR3 nucleotides are TGCGCCAGCAGCCAAGATCGGTGGAGTGAGCAGTTCTTC.

This clonotype was observed at least ten times. V is TRBV20-1 and J is TRBJ1-1, with D possibly being TRBD1 (5 bases). The length of the CDR3 is 14 residues. Per germline, CDR1 DFQATT and CDR2 SNEGSKA (reference sequence). Trimming left V 6 bases short and J 2 bases short, with 16 bases between. The CDR3 bases are TGCAGTGCCCCGGCACGGGGACCAAACACTGAAGCTTTCTTT. It translates to CSAPARGPNTEAFF.

This clonotype was detected ten times or more. CDR3: CATSRDQVSRNTEAFF. The DNA of the CDR3 is TGTGCCACCAGCAGAGATCAAGTGTCAAGGAACACTGAAGCTTTCTTT. V gene TRBV15 combines with J gene TRBJ1-1; no reliable D call. The CDR3 extends over 16 amino acids. Trimming stripped 0 bases from V and 1 base from J, with 12 bases between. Germline CDR1 reads LNHNV; CDR2 reads YYDKDF (reference sequence).

Of note for this clonotype: Mismatch with germline at one junction end may stem from a read error. V and J are TRBV5-6 and TRBJ1-1; TRBD1 matches 7 bases. The CDR3 covers 14 residues. Germline V lookup: CDR1 SGHDT, CDR2 YYEEEE. The CDR3 protein is CASSLPHSGTDAFF. The CDR3 bases are TGTGCCAGTAGCTTACCCCATTCCGGGACAGACGCTTTCTTT.

The chain has TRBV20-1 and TRBJ2-2; 7 bases match TRBD1. CDR3 size: 16 residues. CDR1 and CDR2 (germline): DFQATT, SNEGSKA (reference sequence). The V and J ends lost 2 bases and 2 bases, in that order; junction bases with no gene match: 8. In DNA, the CDR3 is TGCAGTGCTAGAAACCTGTACAGGGGAAACACCGGGGAGCTGTTTTTT. Protein product: CSARNLYRGNTGELFF.

The rearrangement links TRBV20-1 to TRBJ2-3; TRBD2 matches at 7 bases. J gave up 2 bases and V 1 base, and 9 bases lay outside the gene matches. From germline, CDR1 is DFQATT and CDR2 SNEGSKA (reference sequence). The length of the CDR3 is 16 residues. CDR3 region: CSARVYLADYTDTQYF. CDR3 DNA sequence: TGCAGTGCTAGAGTGTACCTAGCGGATTACACAGATACGCAGTATTTT.

This clonotype has a handful of counts. This rearrangement joins TRBV20-1 to TRBJ2-1; 11 nucleotides agree with TRBD2. There are 15 residues in the CDR3. J was trimmed by 8 bases and V by 2 bases; bases with no gene match: 8. Germline CDR1 and CDR2: DFQATT and SNEGSKA (reference sequence). The CDR3 DNA sequence: TGCAGTGCTAGATTTTCTAGCGGGAGGCTCTATGAGCAGTTCTTC. Translating gives CSARFSSGRLYEQFF.

About this clonotype: Possible read error: a much larger clone is one base away. This rearrangement joins TRBV29-1 to TRBJ2-3; 7 bases are shared with TRBD2. Germline assignment: CDR1 SQVTM and CDR2 ANQGSEA. V dropped 3 bases and J dropped 2; count of bases not matched to a gene: 2. The CDR3 is 13 amino acids. In DNA form, the CDR3 reads TGCAGCGTTGATGGGGGGGTCACAGATACGCAGTATTTT. It translates to CSVDGGVTDTQYF.

This clonotype was seen repeatedly, ten times or more. The chain uses TRBV5-1 and TRBJ2-5; 8 positions match TRBD1. This CDR3 has 14 residues. The V segment lost 4 bases and the J segment 4 bases; nucleotides outside the gene matches: 6. Germline lookup yields CDR1 SGHRS and CDR2 YFSETQ. CDR3 nucleotide sequence: TGCGCCAGCAGCGACGACAGGGGTGGAGAGACCCAGTACTTC. Amino acid sequence: CASSDDRGGETQYF.

This clonotype was counted at least ten times. This sequence joins TRBV12-3 or TRBV12-4 and TRBJ2-5; TRBD2 matches at 10 bases. The junction had 7 bases not matched to a gene; V was cut back by 1 base and J by 5 bases. The CDR3 is 16 residues long. The CDR3 loop reads CASSLGSSGGVETQYF. In DNA, the CDR3 is TGTGCCAGCAGTTTAGGGTCTAGCGGGGGTGTGGAGACCCAGTACTTC.

The chain carries TRBV6-2 or TRBV6-3 and TRBJ2-4, with 8 bases identical to TRBD2. V dropped 8 bases and J dropped 3; count of bases not matched to a gene: 24. The CDR3 is 20 amino acids. The V gene's germline CDR1 is MNHEY and CDR2 SVGEGT. Written as DNA, the CDR3 is TGTGCCAGCGGCCCCATCCCCGGGGGGGCAGTGGGTGTCGGCAAAAACATTCAGTACTTC. Amino acids: CASGPIPGGAVGVGKNIQYF.

V gene TRBV7-2 combines with J gene TRBJ2-1; maybe TRBD2 (5 bases). Germline assignment: CDR1 SGHTA and CDR2 FQGNSA. The CDR3 extends over 13 amino acids. V was trimmed by 4 bases and J by 9 bases, leaving 13 bases between them. CDR3 DNA sequence: TGTGCCAGCAGCTCCGGGATGGAAGGTGAGCAGTTCTTC. Its translation is CASSSGMEGEQFF.

The chain recombines TRBV12-3 or TRBV12-4 with TRBJ1-2, with a weak D call TRBD1 (5 bases). The CDR3 is 12 residues long. Trimming took off 3 bases at V and 8 bases at J, with 10 bases between the two ends. CDR3 sequence: CASSFTRAGYTF. The CDR3 nucleotides read TGTGCCAGCAGTTTTACCAGGGCCGGCTACACCTTC.

The CDR3 here is CASRVGTGGAYGYTF. For the CDR3, the DNA is TGTGCCAGCAGGGTCGGGACAGGGGGCGCCTATGGCTACACCTTC. The rearrangement joins TRBV6-5 to TRBJ1-2, with 12 bases fitting TRBD1. The ends lost 6 bases at V and 4 bases at J; junction bases unmatched: 6. The germline gives CDR1 MNHEY, CDR2 SVGAGI. The CDR3 contains 15 residues.

This clonotype has at least ten counts. The chain employs TRBV9 and TRBJ2-3, with no clear D. Germline V gives CDR1 SGDLS, CDR2 YYNGEE. Trimming took 0 bases from V and 4 from J, leaving 6 bases between them. This CDR3 comprises 13 residues. The CDR3 DNA sequence: TGTGCCAGCAGCGTAGCTCCGCCAGATACGCAGTATTTT. This encodes CASSVAPPDTQYF.

This clonotype was recorded once. Since the CDR3 does not end with the conserved phenylalanine or tryptophan, this likely comes from a read error. The chain links TRBV6-5 to TRBJ1-1, with TRBD1 matching over 10 bases. The CDR3 runs to 16 residues. Germline CDR1 is MNHEY and CDR2 is SVGAGI. The CDR3 protein is CTSSYLRTGGSTEAFL. The CDR3 region has the DNA TGTACCAGCAGTTACCTCCGGACAGGGGGAAGCACTGAAGCTTTCCTT.

This clonotype appeared many times. This rearrangement joins TRBV20-1 to TRBJ1-5; 9 bases line up with TRBD1. Germline V gene lookup returns CDR1 DFQATT and CDR2 SNEGSKA (reference sequence). With 3 bases clipped from V and 4 bases from J, the junction kept 1 base outside the gene matches. The CDR3 contains 13 residues. CDR3: CSARDRGNQPQHF. CDR3 coding DNA: TGCAGTGCTAGGGACAGGGGAAATCAGCCCCAGCATTTT.

The genes are TRBV27 and TRBJ2-1, with 9 bases fitting TRBD2. The CDR3 is 14 amino acids. With 4 bases clipped from V and 9 bases from J, the junction kept 7 bases outside the gene matches. Germline-derived CDR1 and CDR2 are MNHEY and SMNVEV (reference sequence). The CDR3 DNA follows: TGTGCCAGCAGTTATAGCGGGGGCCTGAGTGAGCAGTTCTTC. It is translated as CASSYSGGLSEQFF.

Remarks on this clonotype: A much larger clonotype is one base distant, so this may be a read error. The chain joins TRBV2 to TRBJ1-1; perhaps TRBD1 as D (5 bases). Per germline, CDR1 SNHLY and CDR2 FYNNEI. The CDR3 is 16 amino acids. The V end lost 6 bases, the J end lost 1 base, and 18 bases lay between the germline ends. CDR3 amino acids: CASRPSPGHENTEAFF. In nucleotides, the CDR3 is TGTGCCAGCAGACCCTCACCGGGGCACGAGAACACTGAAGCTTTCTTT. Complete variable domain (other parts from reference TRBV2 and TRBJ1-1): EPEVTQTPSHQVTQMGQEVILRCVPISNHLYFYWYRQILGQKVEFLVSFYNNEISEKSEIFDDQFSVERPDGSNFTLKIRSTKLEDSAMYFCASRPSPGHENTEAFFGQGTRLTVV.

In this sample, this clonotype turned up many times. The rearrangement uses TRBV6-6 and TRBJ2-3, with 12 bases fitting TRBD2. The CDR3 has 16 residues. V was pared by 6 bases and J by 3 bases, with 7 bases of the junction left unmatched. Germline lookup yields CDR1 MNHNY and CDR2 SVGAGI (reference sequence). The CDR3 coding sequence is TGTGCCAGCAGAGCACTAGCGGGGGGCGGGACAGATACGCAGTATTTT. Protein product: CASRALAGGGTDTQYF.

In this sample, this clonotype turned up many times. The chain is built from TRBV7-2 and TRBJ1-2; D is unresolved. Germline V gene data show CDR1 as SGHTA and CDR2 as FQGNSA. Trimming pared 1 base from V and 7 bases from J, leaving 10 bases between. The length of the CDR3 is 13 residues. In DNA form, the CDR3 reads TGTGCCAGCAGCTTAGACGGCGACTCTGGCTACACCTTC. Translating it yields CASSLDGDSGYTF. Supplemented by reference TRBV7-2 and TRBJ1-2, the full variable domain reads GAGVSQSPSNKVTEKGKDVELRCDPISGHTALYWYRQSLGQGLEFLIYFQGNSAPDKSGLPSDRFSAERTGGSVSTLTIQRTQQEDSAVYLCASSLDGDSGYTFGSGTRLTVV.

The chain recombines TRBV7-8 with TRBJ2-1; 7 nucleotides match TRBD2. The J segment lost 16 bases and the V segment lost 5 bases, leaving 8 bases of the junction unmatched. There are 11 residues in the CDR3. Per germline, CDR1 SGHVS and CDR2 FQNEAQ. This chain's CDR3 is CASSARLAPFF. As DNA, the CDR3 is TGTGCCAGCAGCGCTCGACTAGCCCCCTTCTTC.

The table lists this clonotype with many counts. The chain carries TRBV5-5 and TRBJ2-1; maybe TRBD2 (5 bases). CDR1 is SGHKS, CDR2 YYEKEE, per germline (reference sequence). Trimming took off 4 bases at V and 15 bases at J, with 14 bases between the two ends. The CDR3 is 11 amino acids. The CDR3 DNA follows: TGTGCCAGCAGCCTTGACCGCGGGCCGTTCTTC. It specifies CASSLDRGPFF.

This clonotype has ten or more counts. The genes are TRBV7-9 and TRBJ1-2; weak D call: TRBD1 (6 bases). The CDR3 spans 16 residues. V lost 1 base and J 4 bases, leaving 16 bases between the germline ends. Germline values: CDR1 SEHNR, CDR2 FQNEAQ (reference sequence). The DNA for the CDR3 is TGTGCCAGCAGCTTAGAAGTTGCAGGGGACTTCTATGGCTACACCTTC. Residues: CASSLEVAGDFYGYTF.

Many counts were recorded for this clonotype. The chain links TRBV5-1 to TRBJ1-5; D gene unclear. Germline V CDR1 and CDR2: SGHRS, YFSETQ. Trimming cost V 0 bases and J 7 bases, with 8 bases left between them. The CDR3 runs 13 residues. In nucleotides, the CDR3 is TGCGCCAGCAGCTTGGACAGTTTCCAGCCCCAGCATTTT. Its protein is CASSLDSFQPQHF.

This clonotype was counted ten times or more. The chain's CDR3 is CASSELDRYTDTQYF. CDR3 nucleotide sequence: TGTGCCAGCAGTGAGTTGGACAGATACACAGATACGCAGTATTTT. The chain combines TRBV6-1 with TRBJ2-3, with D possibly matching TRBD1 (6 bases). Germline loops: CDR1 MNHNS, CDR2 SASEGT. The V end was cut by 3 bases, the J end by 2 bases, with 12 bases between. CDR3 size: 15 residues.

This clonotype was seen ten or more times. This chain joins TRBV4-3 and TRBJ2-3; 7 bases line up with TRBD2. J lost 2 bases, V lost 0 bases, and 5 bases had no gene match. The germline V gene encodes CDR1 LGHNA and CDR2 YSLEER. The CDR3 has 16 residues. This chain's CDR3 is CASSQDSSGATDTQYF. The CDR3 DNA reads as TGCGCCAGCAGCCAAGATTCAAGCGGGGCCACAGATACGCAGTATTTT.